These T cell receptor beta chains were read from a single sample in a study of cytomegalovirus exposure and HLA in healthy donors. Libraries were prepared by immunoSEQ multiplex PCR; TCRdb keeps only in-frame clonotypes and omits some of them. The table shows approximately 160,000 clones, with more than 75% occurring only once. Specimen: PBMCs. The receptors stem from a girl aged 5 to 17 in good health and CMV-seropositive. CDR3s include the opening cysteine and the closing phenylalanine or tryptophan. A D gene is named only where the DNA matches it firmly. The listing skips clone size in some rows; elsewhere it reads once, few, many or a size class.

>TRBJ2-6|once|16|TRBD1|TRBV5-6
TGTGCCAGCAGCCCGGGACAGTTCTCTGGGGCCAACGTCCTGACTTTC
CASSPGQFSGANVLTF
>TRBJ2-3|-|15|-|TRBV25-1
TGTGCCAGCAGGAGTGTGAGAAGTAGCACAGATACGCAGTATTTT
CASRSVRSSTDTQYF
>TRBJ2-7|-|14|TRBD1|TRBV28
TGTGCCAGCAGTCCTCCCGGGACAGGTTACGAGCAGTACTTC
CASSPPGTGYEQYF
>TRBJ2-1|-|16|TRBD2|TRBV5-1
TGCGCCAGCAGCTTGACTAGCGGGGGGTCGTACAATGAGCAGTTCTTC
CASSLTSGGSYNEQFF
>TRBJ2-7|once|14|TRBD1|TRBV5-4
TGTGCCAGCAGCCTGGGAAAGGGACAGTACGAGCAGTACTTC
CASSLGKGQYEQYF
>TRBJ1-1|once|15|TRBD1|TRBV6-6
TGTGCCAGCAGTTACCGCGGACAGGGGGCGCTTAGGGCTTTCTTT
CASSYRGQGALRAFF
>TRBJ1-2|-|15|-|TRBV5-6
TGTGCCAGCAGCTTGGTTTCTCAGTTTAACTATGGCTACACCTTC
CASSLVSQFNYGYTF
>TRBJ2-4|-|14|-|TRBV7-9
TGTGCCAGCAGCTTCCAGGGGGCCAAAAACATTCAGTACTTC
CASSFQGAKNIQYF
>TRBJ2-5|-|14|TRBD2|TRBV5-6
TGTGCCAGCAGCTTGCAACTAGCGGAAGAGACCCAGTACTTC
CASSLQLAEETQYF
>TRBJ1-1|-|16|-|TRBV5-1
TGCGCCAGCAGCTTGGCCCTTCAGGGGTCTGAAACTGAAGCTTTCTTT
CASSLALQGSETEAFF
>TRBJ1-3|-|15|TRBD1|TRBV2
TGTGCCAGCAGTGGGACAGGGGGCGATAGAAACACCATATATTTT
CASSGTGGDRNTIYF
>TRBJ2-1|few|15|TRBD1|TRBV7-9
TGTGCCAGCAGCTTCGGACAGGGGGAAGACAATGAGCAGTTCTTC
CASSFGQGEDNEQFF
>TRBJ2-7|-|14|TRBD1|TRBV28
TGTGCCAGCAGTTCCTCGACAGGGCGCTACGAGCAGTACTTC
CASSSSTGRYEQYF
>TRBJ2-7|few|12|-|TRBV11-3
TGTGCCAGCAGTCTAGTAAACGGCGAGCAGTACTTC
CASSLVNGEQYF
>TRBJ2-7|-|14|TRBD2|TRBV14
TGTGCCAGCAGCCAAGATCCTAGCGGCTACGAGCAGTACTTC
CASSQDPSGYEQYF
>TRBJ2-4|-|14|-|TRBV19
TGTGCCAGTAGTCTCCCGGGACAAACAAACATTCAGTACTTC
CASSLPGQTNIQYF
>TRBJ2-3|-|13|TRBD1|TRBV5-1
TGCGCCAGCAGCTACTTACAGGGGGATACGCAGTATTTT
CASSYLQGDTQYF
>TRBJ1-5|-|17|-|TRBV19
TGTGCCAGTAGTACATACCACTCCCGGGACACCTATCAGCCCCAGCATTTT
CASSTYHSRDTYQPQHF
>TRBJ2-1|-|13|TRBD2|TRBV29-1
TGCAGCGTAACTAGCGGGGGATACAATGAGCAGTTCTTC
CSVTSGGYNEQFF
>TRBJ1-2|-|14|TRBD1|TRBV5-1
TGCGCCAGCAGCTTGACGGGGACAGGATATGGCTACACCTTC
CASSLTGTGYGYTF
>TRBJ2-3|-|16|-|TRBV7-9
TGTGCCAGCAGCTTAGATGGCGGATACAGCACAGATACGCAGTATTTT
CASSLDGGYSTDTQYF
>TRBJ1-1|-|11|-|TRBV20-1
TGCAGTGCTAGAGCTAACACTGAAGCTTTCTTT
CSARANTEAFF
>TRBJ2-3|-|15|-|TRBV27
TGTGCCAGCAGATTCGCCCGTCGGGGCACAGATACGCAGTATTTT
CASRFARRGTDTQYF
>TRBJ2-5|-|13|TRBD1|TRBV6-1
TGTGCCAGCAGTGGGGACAGAAAAGAGACCCAGTACTTC
CASSGDRKETQYF
>TRBJ2-7|few|16|TRBD1|TRBV5-4
TGTGCCAGCAGCTTGGGGGGGACAGGGACGATCTACGAGCAGTACTTC
CASSLGGTGTIYEQYF
>TRBJ1-1|few|12|-|TRBV9
TGTGCCAGCAGCGATGAGGCGGGGAGGGCTTTCTTT
CASSDEAGRAFF
>TRBJ1-2|-|14|TRBD1|TRBV7-8
TGTGCCAGCAGCTCGGACAGGGTAGTGGCTGGCTACACCTTC
CASSSDRVVAGYTF
>TRBJ2-2|-|15|-|TRBV18
TGTGCCAGCTCACAAAGGACAGCGAACACCGGGGAGCTGTTTTTT
CASSQRTANTGELFF
>TRBJ2-1|-|14|TRBD1|TRBV27
TGTGCCAGCAGTCCAGGGGGCGCCGGCAATGAGCAGTTCTTC
CASSPGGAGNEQFF
>TRBJ2-1|-|18|TRBD2|TRBV27
TGTGCCAGCAGTTTATCGTTGGCTAGCGGGAGTAAGAACAATGAGCAGTTCTTC
CASSLSLASGSKNNEQFF
>TRBJ2-7|-|17|TRBD2|TRBV10-3
TGTGCCATCAGTACCCCCTCGACCGGGGGGGCCCCCTACGAGCAGTACTTC
CAISTPSTGGAPYEQYF
>TRBJ1-1|-|13|-|TRBV29-1
TGCAGCGTTGGGCTTCCTTTGAACACTGAAGCTTTCTTT
CSVGLPLNTEAFF
>TRBJ2-5|-|11|-|TRBV30
TGTGCCTGGAGTTCCCGGGAGACCCAGTACTTC
CAWSSRETQYF
>TRBJ1-4|-|13|-|TRBV5-1
TGCGCCAGCAGCCCGGGCCCAGGGGAAAAACTGTTTTTT
CASSPGPGEKLFF
>TRBJ1-2|-|14|-|TRBV28
TGTGCCAGCAGTTTAAGGGGCGGTAGCTATGGCTACACCTTC
CASSLRGGSYGYTF
>TRBJ2-5|-|18|TRBD2|TRBV5-4
TGTGCCAGCAGCTTGGCCAAAACAGGCGGGGGGATAGAAGAGACCCAGTACTTC
CASSLAKTGGGIEETQYF
>TRBJ2-7|-|13|-|TRBV29-1
TGCAGCGTTGGAGGCCGTGTGTCGTACGAGCAGTACTTC
CSVGGRVSYEQYF
>TRBJ2-1|-|16|TRBD2|TRBV5-1
TGCGCCAGCAGCTTGGTTAGACTAGCGGGAAGCTATGAGCAGTTCTTC
CASSLVRLAGSYEQFF
>TRBJ2-5|few|14|-|TRBV28
TGTGCCAGCAGTTTAGGGGGGGCCGGGGAGACCCAGTACTTC
CASSLGGAGETQYF
>TRBJ2-7|-|13|-|TRBV2
TGTGCCAGCAGGGGGGGGCCTGCCTACGAGCAGTACTTC
CASRGGPAYEQYF
>TRBJ2-3|-|15|-|TRBV7-3
TGTGCCAGCAGCTTAATTCTTGGGACTACAGATACGCAGTATTTT
CASSLILGTTDTQYF
>TRBJ1-1|-|10|-|TRBV7-9
TGTGCCAGTTCAGGGACTGAAGCTTTCTTT
CASSGTEAFF
>TRBJ2-5|-|16|TRBD2|TRBV7-3
TGTGCCAGCAGCGCCTCTAGCGGGGGGGACCAAGAGACCCAGTACTTC
CASSASSGGDQETQYF
>TRBJ2-1|-|15|TRBD2|TRBV2
TGTGCCAGCAGGGGAGGGGGACTAGCCCCCAATGAGCAGTTCTTC
CASRGGGLAPNEQFF
>TRBJ1-1|-|14|-|TRBV5-5
TGTGCCAGCAGCTTGCTGGTAGTGAACACTGAAGCTTTCTTT
CASSLLVVNTEAFF
>TRBJ1-2|-|14|-|TRBV28
TGTGCCAGCAGTTTGAGGGTCCGGAACTATGGCTACACCTTC
CASSLRVRNYGYTF
>TRBJ2-1|-|18|TRBD2|TRBV9
TGTGCCAGCAGCGTAGGACTAGCGGGGGGGCTTATCGTATATGAGCAGTTCTTC
CASSVGLAGGLIVYEQFF
>TRBJ2-1|-|14|TRBD1|TRBV5-1
TGCGCCAGCAGCATACGACAGGGCCACAATGAGCAGTTCTTC
CASSIRQGHNEQFF
>TRBJ2-2|-|17|TRBD2|TRBV7-8
TGTGCCAGCAGCTTAGAAGCGGGAGCGAATGTCGCCGGGGAGCTGTTTTTT
CASSLEAGANVAGELFF
>TRBJ2-7|-|13|-|TRBV5-6
TGTGCCAGCAGCTTGGCACTAGTTGGCGAGCAGTACTTC
CASSLALVGEQYF
>TRBJ2-1|-|17|TRBD2|TRBV7-8
TGTGCCAGCAGTGATACTAGCGGGAGGGCCCCCTACAATGAGCAGTTCTTC
CASSDTSGRAPYNEQFF
>TRBJ1-5|-|15|-|TRBV5-4
TGTGCCAGCAGCCCACCCGGCGGGGGAAGCCAGCCCCAGCATTTT
CASSPPGGGSQPQHF
>TRBJ2-1|-|13|-|TRBV27
TGTGCCAGCGGGGATAGCGGCTACAATGAGCAGTTCTTC
CASGDSGYNEQFF
>TRBJ2-7|-|16|TRBD1|TRBV6-5
TGTGCCAGCAGTTCCTCAGGGACAGGGGCCTTTGGGGAGCAGTACTTC
CASSSSGTGAFGEQYF
>TRBJ1-4|-|13|-|TRBV7-9
TGTGCCAGCTCAGGGGCCAGTAATGAAAAACTGTTTTTT
CASSGASNEKLFF
>TRBJ2-7|-|16|-|TRBV28
TGTGCCAGCAAGCGCCCATGGAGGGAAAACGCCTACGAGCAGTACTTC
CASKRPWRENAYEQYF